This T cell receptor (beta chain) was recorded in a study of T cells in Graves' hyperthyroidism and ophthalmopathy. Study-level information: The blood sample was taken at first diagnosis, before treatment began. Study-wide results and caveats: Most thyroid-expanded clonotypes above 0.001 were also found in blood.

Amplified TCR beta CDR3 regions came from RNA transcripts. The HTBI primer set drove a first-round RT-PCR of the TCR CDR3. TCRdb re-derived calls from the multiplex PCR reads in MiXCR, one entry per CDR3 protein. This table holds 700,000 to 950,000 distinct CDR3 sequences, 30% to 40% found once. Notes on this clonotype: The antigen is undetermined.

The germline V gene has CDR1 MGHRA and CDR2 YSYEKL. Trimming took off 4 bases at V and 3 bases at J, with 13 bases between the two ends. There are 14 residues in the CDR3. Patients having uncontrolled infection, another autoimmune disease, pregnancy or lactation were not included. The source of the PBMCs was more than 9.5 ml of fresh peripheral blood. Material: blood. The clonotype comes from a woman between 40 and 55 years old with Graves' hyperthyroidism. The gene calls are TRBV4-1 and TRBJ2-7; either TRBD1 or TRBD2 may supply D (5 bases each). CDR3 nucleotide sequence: TGCGCCAGCAGCCGAGAACTGGGGGACTACGAGCAGTACTTC. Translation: CASSRELGDYEQYF.